The 14 T cell receptor beta chains given below trace back to one sample, sequenced in a study of blood T cell repertoires in COVID-19. The method was immunoSEQ multiplex PCR; TCRdb's version includes in-frame clones alone and lacks a portion of them. The sample has about 55,000 clones, around 86% seen once. The material sequenced was peripheral blood. These receptors were taken from a woman aged 55-70 years with acute or convalescent COVID-19.

The CDR3 coding sequence is TGTGCCAGCAGTTTAACCAGCGGGGGCTTTCTAGATACGCAGTATTTT. It specifies CASSLTSGGFLDTQYF. The chain couples TRBV27 to TRBJ2-3; 8 nucleotides align to TRBD2. This CDR3 contains 16 residues. Germline V CDR1 and CDR2: MNHEY, SMNVEV (reference sequence). J was trimmed by 5 bases and V by 2 bases; bases with no gene match: 9.

This clone was counted between two and nine times. The chain has TRBV28 and TRBJ2-7; D possibly corresponds to TRBD1 (6 bases). The CDR3 length is 14 residues. V dropped 3 bases and J dropped 1 base, with 10 bases sitting between them. CDR1 MDHEN and CDR2 SYDVKM come from the germline V gene. The CDR3 is CASSLFQGSYEQYF. The CDR3 DNA is TGTGCCAGCAGTTTGTTCCAGGGGTCCTACGAGCAGTACTTC.

The CDR3 coding sequence is TGTGCCAGCAGTGAAGTGTCTACCCTCCGTTCCACTGAAGCTTTCTTT. This sequence encodes CASSEVSTLRSTEAFF. The chain employs TRBV6-1 and TRBJ1-1; D not certain. CDR1 is MNHNS, CDR2 SASEGT, per germline. Trimming left V 1 base short and J 4 bases short, with 16 bases between. This CDR3 contains 16 residues.

The J gene is TRBJ1-4, the V gene TRBV9, with 8 bases lining up with TRBD1. Germline values: CDR1 SGDLS, CDR2 YYNGEE. This CDR3 has 19 residues. The J segment lost 8 bases and the V segment lost 4 bases, leaving 22 bases of the junction unmatched. Here the CDR3 reads CASSSPPGGFPANGEKLFF. The CDR3 nucleotides read TGTGCCAGCAGCTCCCCCCCAGGGGGCTTCCCCGCGAATGGAGAAAAACTGTTTTTT.

V gene TRBV19 combines with J gene TRBJ1-3; 9 nucleotides line up with TRBD1. J gave up 6 bases and V 7 bases, and 10 bases lay outside the gene matches. The CDR3 length is 15 residues. Looked up from germline, CDR1 is LNHDA and CDR2 is SQIVND (reference sequence). The CDR3 nucleotides are TGTGCCAGTACTCGACAGGGGGAATGGCAAAACACCATATATTTT. It encodes CASTRQGEWQNTIYF.

Written as DNA, the CDR3 is TGTGCCTGGAGTGGCGGACTAGCGGGAGGGGCCGCCGGGGAGACCCAGTACTTC. Amino acids: CAWSGGLAGGAAGETQYF. This chain links TRBV30 with TRBJ2-5; TRBD2 matches at 15 bases. The CDR3 is 18 amino acids. Germline-derived CDR1 and CDR2 are GTSNPN and SVGIG (reference sequence). The V segment lost 1 base and the J segment 5 bases; nucleotides outside the gene matches: 11.

This clone was detected a few times. Its ends do not fully match the called genes, so a read error is possible. The CDR3 bases are TGTGCTAGCAGCAAGACAGGGGACCCAGGGTCCACCATATATTTT. The encoded protein is CASSKTGDPGSTIYF. The chain recombines TRBV7-7 with TRBJ1-3, with TRBD1 matching over 8 bases. CDR1 and CDR2 (germline): SSHAT, FNYEAQ (reference sequence). There are 15 residues in the CDR3.

The V gene is TRBV30, the J gene TRBJ1-6, with a tentative D call TRBD1 (5 bases). V was cut by 0 bases and J by 11 bases, with 14 bases left in between. The CDR3 is 14 residues long. Per germline, CDR1 GTSNPN and CDR2 SVGIG (reference sequence). In nucleotides, the CDR3 is TGTGCCTGGAGTGTAATGCAGGGCTTAACACCCCTCCACTTT. Its protein is CAWSVMQGLTPLHF.

V and J are TRBV7-9 and TRBJ2-1; D may be TRBD1 (5 bases). The ends were cut back, 1 base at V and 6 bases at J, with 13 bases in the middle. The CDR3 totals 15 residues. The germline gives CDR1 SEHNR, CDR2 FQNEAQ (reference sequence). CDR3 DNA sequence: TGTGCCAGCAGCTTAGTGTCAGGGTCGGGCAATGAGCAGTTCTTC. Amino acids: CASSLVSGSGNEQFF.

This chain joins TRBV25-1 and TRBJ2-7; 9 bases map to TRBD2. V trimming: 2 bases; J trimming: 2 bases; junction bases outside the gene matches: 4. Per germline, CDR1 MGHDK and CDR2 SYGVNS. CDR3 size: 15 residues. CDR3 bases: TGTGCCAGCAGTGAACTAGCGGGATCCACCTACGAGCAGTACTTC. It encodes CASSELAGSTYEQYF.

This clone occurred a few times. DNA of the CDR3: TGTGCCAGCAGCCAACCCCAGGGACAGGGGTACAATGAGCAGTTCTTC. Amino acid sequence: CASSQPQGQGYNEQFF. This chain links TRBV6-6 with TRBJ2-1; 10 bases fit TRBD1. V shed 6 bases, J shed 4 bases, and the junction held 9 bases outside the gene matches. Germline assignment: CDR1 MNHNY and CDR2 SVGAGI (reference sequence). This CDR3 is 16 amino acids long.

CDR3 bases: TGTGCCAGCAGTTCGGGAGCGGGAGGGCCCTCCGGGGAGCTGTTTTTT. It encodes CASSSGAGGPSGELFF. The rearrangement joins TRBV7-8 to TRBJ2-2; 10 positions match TRBD2. J was trimmed by 6 bases and V by 6 bases; bases with no gene match: 10. Germline CDR1 SGHVS, CDR2 FQNEAQ. CDR3 length equals 16 residues.

The chain employs TRBV6-5 and TRBJ1-5; 9 bases line up with TRBD1. CDR3 length: 15 residues. The ends lost 5 bases at V and 5 bases at J; junction bases unmatched: 7. CDR1 is MNHEY, CDR2 SVGAGI, per germline. This CDR3 is CASSRGQGPDQPQHF. The CDR3 bases are TGTGCCAGCAGTCGCGGACAGGGGCCGGATCAGCCCCAGCATTTT.

Only a few counts were recorded for this clone. The rearrangement uses TRBV18 and TRBJ1-1; D uncertain. Germline V gene lookup returns CDR1 KGHSH and CDR2 LQKENI. Trimming pared 1 base from V and 3 bases from J, leaving 9 bases between. The CDR3 runs 14 residues. CDR3 nucleotides: TGTGCCAGCTCACCACTCGGGAAGGACACTGAAGCTTTCTTT. Amino acids: CASSPLGKDTEAFF.